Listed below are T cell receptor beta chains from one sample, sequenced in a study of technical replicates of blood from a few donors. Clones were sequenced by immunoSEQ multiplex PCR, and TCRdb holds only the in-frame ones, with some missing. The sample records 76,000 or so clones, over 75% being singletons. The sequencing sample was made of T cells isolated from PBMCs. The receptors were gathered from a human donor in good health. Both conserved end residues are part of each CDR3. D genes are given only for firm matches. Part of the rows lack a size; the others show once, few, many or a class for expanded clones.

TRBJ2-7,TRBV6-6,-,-,TGTGCCAGCAGTTACTCCTACCAGGTGTCGATCTACGAGCAGTACTTC,CASSYSYQVSIYEQYF
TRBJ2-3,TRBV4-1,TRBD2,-,TGCGCCAGCAGCCAAGAAGGTAGCGGGAGGGCAGATACGCAGTATTTT,CASSQEGSGRADTQYF
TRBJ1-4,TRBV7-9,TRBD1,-,TGTGCCAGCAGCTCCAGGACAGGAGCTGAAAAACTGTTTTTT,CASSSRTGAEKLFF
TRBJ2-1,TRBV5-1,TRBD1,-,TGCGCCAGCAGTCTAGACAGGGGGCCCAATGAGCAGTTCTTC,CASSLDRGPNEQFF
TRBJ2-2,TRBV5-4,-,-,TGTGCCAGCAGCCTGGACAGGAACACCGGGGAGCTGTTTTTT,CASSLDRNTGELFF
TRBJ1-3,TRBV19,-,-,TGTGCCAGTAGTAGAGGAGCAGCTTACTCTGGAAACACCATATATTTT,CASSRGAAYSGNTIYF
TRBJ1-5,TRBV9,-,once,TGTGCCAGCAGCGTAGGCACAGGTGTCAATCAGCCCCAGCATTTT,CASSVGTGVNQPQHF
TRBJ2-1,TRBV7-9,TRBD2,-,TGTGCCAGCAGCTTTAGCGGGGGATTCGATGAGCAGTTCTTC,CASSFSGGFDEQFF
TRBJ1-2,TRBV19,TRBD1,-,TGTGCCAGTAGTAAAGATCAAGGGATGACAGGGGTCTATGGCTACACCTTC,CASSKDQGMTGVYGYTF
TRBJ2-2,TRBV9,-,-,TGTGCCAGCAGCGCCTCGACCGGGGAGCTGTTTTTT,CASSASTGELFF
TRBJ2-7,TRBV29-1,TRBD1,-,TGCAGCGCCCGAAGGGGGACAGGCGCGTACGAGCAGTACTTC,CSARRGTGAYEQYF
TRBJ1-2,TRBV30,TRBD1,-,TGTGCCTGGAGTCCCGGGACAGGAAAGGGCTACACCTTC,CAWSPGTGKGYTF
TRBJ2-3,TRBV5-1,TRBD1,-,TGCGCCAGCAGCTTGGGGGACAGCCTTACAGATACGCAGTATTTT,CASSLGDSLTDTQYF
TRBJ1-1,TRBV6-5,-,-,TGTGCCAGCAGTTACTCCGGGACATCGAACACTGAAGCTTTCTTT,CASSYSGTSNTEAFF
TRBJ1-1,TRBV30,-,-,TGTGCCTGGGGGAGGGGGGGCAACACTGAAGCTTTCTTT,CAWGRGGNTEAFF
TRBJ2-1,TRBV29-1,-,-,TGCAGCGTTGAAGGGGGCCCCCCCTACAATGAGCAGTTCTTC,CSVEGGPPYNEQFF
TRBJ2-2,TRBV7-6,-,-,TGTGCCAGCAGCTCAATAGAAACCGGGGAGCTGTTTTTT,CASSSIETGELFF
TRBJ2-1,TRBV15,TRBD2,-,TGTGCCACCAGCAGAGAAGCGGGAGTCAATGAGCAGTTCTTC,CATSREAGVNEQFF
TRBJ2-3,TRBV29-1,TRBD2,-,TGCAGCGTTGATAGTTGGACTAGCGGGAGGGCCGCAGATACGCAGTATTTT,CSVDSWTSGRAADTQYF
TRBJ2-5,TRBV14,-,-,TGTGCCAGCAGCCGCCGGCCGGAGTTTGTGGAGACCCAGTACTTC,CASSRRPEFVETQYF
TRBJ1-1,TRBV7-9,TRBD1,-,TGTGCCAGCAGCATACAGGGGGACGCTGAAGCTTTCTTT,CASSIQGDAEAFF
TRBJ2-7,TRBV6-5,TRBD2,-,TGTGCCAGCAGTTACTCCCTAGCGGGGGTGGACGAGCAGTACTTC,CASSYSLAGVDEQYF
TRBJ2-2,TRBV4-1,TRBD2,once,TGCGCCAGCAGCACTCACCTTCTTACTAGCGGGGGCACCGCCACCGGGGAGCTGTTTTTT,CASSTHLLTSGGTATGELFF
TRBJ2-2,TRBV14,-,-,TGTGCCAGCAGCCAATGGGGGGGCTTCGCGAACACCGGGGAGCTGTTTTTT,CASSQWGGFANTGELFF
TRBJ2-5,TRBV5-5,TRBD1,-,TGTGCCAGCAGCTTGTCGCAGGGGGTTCAAGAGACCCAGTACTTC,CASSLSQGVQETQYF
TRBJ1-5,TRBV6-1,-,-,TGTGCCAGCAGTGAGGGGCCGGTAGATCAGCCCCAGCATTTT,CASSEGPVDQPQHF
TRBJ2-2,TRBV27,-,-,TGTGCCAGCAGTTTCACCCGCGGACTCACCGGGGAGCTGTTTTTT,CASSFTRGLTGELFF
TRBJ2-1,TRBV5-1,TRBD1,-,TGCGCCAGCAGGACAGGGGGGGACTCCTACAATGAGCAGTTCTTC,CASRTGGDSYNEQFF
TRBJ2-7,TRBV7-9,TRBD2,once,TGTGCCAGCAGCTTAGAGGGCGGGAGCTCCTACGAGCAGTACTTC,CASSLEGGSSYEQYF
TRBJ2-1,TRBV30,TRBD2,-,TGTGCCTGCATGCGGGGGGCGGGCGTTGTCCGTGAGCAGTTCTTC,CACMRGAGVVREQFF
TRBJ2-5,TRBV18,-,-,TGTGCCAGCTCACCAGAGAAGGAGACCCAGTACTTC,CASSPEKETQYF
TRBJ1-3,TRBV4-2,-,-,TGTGCCAGCAGCCAAGCCGTTCAGGGAAGTGGAAACACCATATATTTT,CASSQAVQGSGNTIYF
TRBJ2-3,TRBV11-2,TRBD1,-,TGTGCCAGCCTCAGACAGGGGGGAAAGACAGATACGCAGTATTTT,CASLRQGGKTDTQYF
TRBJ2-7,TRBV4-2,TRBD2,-,TGTGCCAGCAGCCAAGGCGGTGGGGGACTAGCGGAACTCGAGCAGTACTTC,CASSQGGGGLAELEQYF
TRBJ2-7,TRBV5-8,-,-,TGTGCCAGCAGCCCCAAGGCGGGCTACGAGCAGTACTTC,CASSPKAGYEQYF
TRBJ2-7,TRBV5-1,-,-,TGCGCCAGCAGCTTGGAAGCGAGTTCCGAGCAGTACTTC,CASSLEASSEQYF
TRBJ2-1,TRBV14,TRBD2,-,TGTGCCAGCAGCCAAGATATCAGCGGGAGGGGTTGGGATGAGCAGTTCTTC,CASSQDISGRGWDEQFF
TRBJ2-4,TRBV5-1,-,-,TGCGCCAGCAGCTTGGCCCCGGGGAACGCCAAAAACATTCAGTACTTC,CASSLAPGNAKNIQYF
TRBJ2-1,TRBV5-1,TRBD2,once,TGCGCCAGCAGCTTGGAATTAGCGGGGGCATATGAGCAGTTCTTC,CASSLELAGAYEQFF
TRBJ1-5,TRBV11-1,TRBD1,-,TGTGCCAGCAGCCGAGACAGGGTTAATCAGCCCCAGCATTTT,CASSRDRVNQPQHF
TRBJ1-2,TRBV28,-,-,TGTGCCAGCAGTTTAGCCCCGGGGTTGGGCTATGGCTACACCTTC,CASSLAPGLGYGYTF
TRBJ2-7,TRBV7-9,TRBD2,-,TGTGCCAGCAGCTCCAGCGGGGGGACCTACGAGCAGTACTTC,CASSSSGGTYEQYF
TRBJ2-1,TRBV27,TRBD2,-,TGTGCCAGCAGTTCGCTTTCCTCGTCTAGCGGGAGAAGCAATGAGCAGTTCTTC,CASSSLSSSSGRSNEQFF
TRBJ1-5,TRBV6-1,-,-,TGTGCCAGCAGGCGCGACAGGTTGGTCAATCAGCCCCAGCATTTT,CASRRDRLVNQPQHF
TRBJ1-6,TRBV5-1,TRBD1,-,TGCGCCAGCAGTATGGAACAGGGGAGTTTTTCACCCCTCCACTTT,CASSMEQGSFSPLHF
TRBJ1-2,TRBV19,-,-,TGTGCCAGTACCGACAGGTCCCGCTATGGCTACACCTTC,CASTDRSRYGYTF
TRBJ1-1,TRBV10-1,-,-,TGCGCCAGCAGTGAGTCTCCGGGCACTGAAGCTTTCTTT,CASSESPGTEAFF
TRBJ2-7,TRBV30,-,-,TGTGCCTGGAGTCAGGGTTCCTACGAGCAGTACTTC,CAWSQGSYEQYF
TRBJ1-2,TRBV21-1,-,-,TGTGCCAGCAGCAAAGCGGACAGGTTGCAAAACTATGGCTACACCTTC,CASSKADRLQNYGYTF
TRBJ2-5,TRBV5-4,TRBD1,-,TGTGCCAGCAGCCTCTCGACAGGGCACTTTCAAGAGACCCAGTACTTC,CASSLSTGHFQETQYF
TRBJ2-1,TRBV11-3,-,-,TGTGCCAGCAGCTCCAGAACAGGGTACAATGAGCAGTTCTTC,CASSSRTGYNEQFF
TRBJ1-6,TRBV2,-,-,TGTGCCAGCAGTGATGCGGCAGGGTCCAATTCACCCCTCCACTTT,CASSDAAGSNSPLHF
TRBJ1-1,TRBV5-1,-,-,TGCGCCAGCAGCTTGCCAGGGGTAGAGGACACTGAAGCTTTCTTT,CASSLPGVEDTEAFF
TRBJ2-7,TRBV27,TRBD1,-,TGTGCCAGCAGTACGACAGGGCGCGAGCAGTACTTC,CASSTTGREQYF
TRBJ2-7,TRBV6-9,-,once,TGTGCCAGCGAGGTCTTCTACGAGCAGTACTTC,CASEVFYEQYF